Ten or more counts support the clone carrying this T cell receptor beta chain. What it recognizes is unknown. Attachment of unique molecular identifiers was made to individual cDNA molecules. In TCRdb, the 5' RACE reads were re-called with MiXCR into one record per CDR3 protein. Among 65,000 to 75,000 distinct CDR3 sequences, about 4.9% were seen once, and the ten largest hold 3.6%. The record originates from a study of early T cells in non-severe SARS-CoV-2 infection. Study context: Chains were not paired, and sequencing was done on bulk RNA from unsorted whole blood. Notes on the study in general: Anti-spike CD8 responses were favored by VDJdb matching, which missed private and CD4 specificities.

The CDR3 has 16 amino acids. V dropped 5 bases and J dropped 1 base, with 15 bases sitting between them. Germline CDR1 and CDR2: SEHNR and FQNEAQ (reference sequence). This TCR was sampled from an adult who was a healthcare worker with PCR-confirmed SARS-CoV-2 infection or an uninfected control (not recorded which). The donor label of this sample is uncertain. The sample consisted of whole blood, taken at baseline. The J gene is TRBJ2-1, the V gene TRBV7-9, with D tentatively TRBD2 (6 bases). CDR3 sequence: CASSPRLGVSYNEQFF. The CDR3 DNA is TGTGCCAGCAGCCCGCGACTAGGGGTATCCTACAATGAGCAGTTCTTC.